One and the same sample provided the 13 T cell receptor beta chains below, sequenced in a study of shared T cell receptors in the human thymus (dated by TCRdb to about 2021). The library was generated by the immunoSEQ multiplex PCR assay. TCRdb retrieved this table from immuneACCESS and kept in-frame rearrangements only. Not all clones are present; in checked studies, unresolved V genes account for under half, and no reason is known for the remainder. The table for this sample lists about 400,000 clones; roughly 94% of them were counted only once. 0.02% of the sample goes to the ten largest clones. Sequences were obtained from thymocytes. The receptors were gathered from a human donor.

The chain carries TRBV9 and TRBJ2-7, with D perhaps TRBD1 (5 bases). V gave up 3 bases and J gave up 6 bases, with 19 bases separating them. CDR1 and CDR2 from the germline V gene are SGDLS and YYNGEE. This CDR3 is 15 amino acids long. CDR3 residues: CASSAGHRFDTEQYF. In nucleotides, the CDR3 is TGTGCCAGCAGCGCAGGACATCGCTTTGATACCGAGCAGTACTTC.

The rearrangement links TRBV28 to TRBJ2-7; weak D call: TRBD2 (5 bases). Germline lookup yields CDR1 MDHEN and CDR2 SYDVKM. CDR3 length: 12 amino acids. The V gene lost 6 bases and the J gene lost 4 bases, with 10 bases spanning the gap. CDR3 sequence (DNA): TGTGCCAGCAGGCTAGGGAGTTACGAGCAGTACTTC. Translation: CASRLGSYEQYF.

The chain links TRBV9 to TRBJ2-1; TRBD1 might be the D (7 bases). The CDR3 totals 13 residues. In germline, CDR1 is SGDLS, CDR2 YYNGEE. Trimming took off 0 bases at V and 7 bases at J, with 8 bases between the two ends. The CDR3, as DNA: TGTGCCAGCAGCGTAGCAGGGGGGAATGAGCAGTTCTTC. This translates into CASSVAGGNEQFF.

The J gene is TRBJ2-1, the V gene TRBV28, with D unclear. The V end lost 5 bases, the J end lost 10 bases, and 18 bases lay between the germline ends. CDR3 length equals 14 residues. Germline V gene sequence: CDR1 MDHEN, CDR2 SYDVKM. CDR3 amino acids: CASSPDPGRQEQFF. Here the CDR3 DNA reads TGTGCCAGCAGTCCAGACCCCGGCCGTCAGGAGCAGTTCTTC.

J is TRBJ1-5 and V is TRBV4-1, with TRBD1 matching 7 bases. After removal of 3 bases from V and 6 bases from J, the junction contained 8 bases not matched to a gene. The CDR3 runs to 15 residues. Germline V gene data show CDR1 as MGHRA and CDR2 as YSYEKL. CDR3 sequence: CASSQDEGGGQPQHF. Written as DNA, the CDR3 is TGCGCCAGCAGCCAGGATGAAGGGGGCGGTCAGCCCCAGCATTTT.

The chain is built from TRBV5-6 and TRBJ2-3; possible D gene TRBD2, 6 bases. Germline lookup yields CDR1 SGHDT and CDR2 YYEEEE. Trimming stripped 6 bases from V and 5 bases from J, with 19 bases between. This CDR3 has 15 residues. The DNA for the CDR3 is TGTGCCAGCATCACGGGCCTGGGACTTCAAGATACGCAGTATTTT. Its translation: CASITGLGLQDTQYF.

In its sample, this clone was seen once. The genes are TRBV4-2 and TRBJ2-7, with 7 nucleotides matching TRBD2. This CDR3 has 16 residues. Looked up from germline, CDR1 is LGHNA and CDR2 is YNFKEQ. The trim removed 0 bases at V and 3 bases at J, leaving 8 bases unmatched. CDR3 amino acids: CASSQDRGLDLYEQYF. Written as DNA, the CDR3 is TGTGCCAGCAGCCAAGATAGAGGACTAGACCTCTACGAGCAGTACTTC.

The V and J genes are TRBV10-3 and TRBJ2-1; 9 bases fit TRBD2. Per the germline V gene, CDR1 is ENHRY and CDR2 is SYGVKD. The junction had 7 bases not matched to a gene; V was cut back by 9 bases and J by 4 bases. The CDR3 contains 14 residues. The CDR3 sequence: CAILLAGHYNEQFF. CDR3 in DNA: TGTGCCATTCTGCTAGCGGGACATTACAATGAGCAGTTCTTC.

The V gene is TRBV7-9, the J gene TRBJ2-2, with TRBD1 matching 11 bases. In germline, CDR1 is SEHNR, CDR2 FQNEAQ (reference sequence). This CDR3 contains 16 residues. V gave up 4 bases and J gave up 6 bases; unmatched junction bases: 7. The CDR3 protein is CASSSAGQGAAGELFF. The CDR3 bases are TGTGCCAGCAGCTCCGCCGGACAGGGGGCGGCCGGGGAGCTGTTTTTT.

This clone was found a few times. This chain connects TRBV10-3 to TRBJ2-3; 11 bases map to TRBD1. Germline V gene data show CDR1 as ENHRY and CDR2 as SYGVKD. The CDR3 has 17 residues. With 7 bases clipped from V and 4 bases from J, the junction kept 13 bases outside the gene matches. CDR3 coding DNA: TGTGCCATCAAGCCGGACAGGGGGCGAGATGGGGCAGATACGCAGTATTTT. Protein product: CAIKPDRGRDGADTQYF.

This sequence joins TRBV14 and TRBJ2-1; D is ambiguous. CDR1 and CDR2 (germline): SGHDN, FVKESK. V gave up 4 bases and J gave up 8 bases, with 12 bases separating them. The CDR3 length is 13 residues. CDR3 coding DNA: TGTGCCAGCAGCCGTAGTCCCGGGTATGAGCAGTTCTTC. Amino acids: CASSRSPGYEQFF.

The V call is TRBV15, the J call TRBJ2-1; 8 bases align to TRBD2. The CDR3 spans 19 residues. CDR1 LNHNV and CDR2 YYDKDF come from the germline V gene (reference sequence). Unmatched junction bases numbered 15, after V lost 0 bases and J lost 5 bases. CDR3: CATSRDRVAGRSANNEQFF. CDR3 DNA sequence: TGTGCCACCAGCAGAGATCGAGTAGCGGGGAGGTCGGCGAACAATGAGCAGTTCTTC.

A single count supports this clone. J is TRBJ2-7 and V is TRBV28, with D maybe TRBD2 (6 bases). Per the germline V gene, CDR1 is MDHEN and CDR2 is SYDVKM. The CDR3 consists of 13 residues. Trimming took 6 bases from V and 0 from J, leaving 9 bases between them. CDR3 coding DNA: TGTGCCAGCAGAGATAGCGGCTCCTACGAGCAGTACTTC. It specifies CASRDSGSYEQYF.